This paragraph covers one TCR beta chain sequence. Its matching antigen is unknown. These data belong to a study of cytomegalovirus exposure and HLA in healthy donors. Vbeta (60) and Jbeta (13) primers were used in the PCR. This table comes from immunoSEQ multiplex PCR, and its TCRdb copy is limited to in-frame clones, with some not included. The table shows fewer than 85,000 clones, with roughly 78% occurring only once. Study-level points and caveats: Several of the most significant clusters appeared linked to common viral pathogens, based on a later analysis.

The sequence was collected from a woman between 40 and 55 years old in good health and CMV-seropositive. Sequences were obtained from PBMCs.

As DNA, the CDR3 is TGTGCCAGCAGCTTAGCCGGGCAGCCCCAGCATTTT. This gives the protein CASSLAGQPQHF. The V and J genes are TRBV7-9 and TRBJ1-5; no definite D call. Deletions cut 0 bases from V and 7 bases from J, with 4 bases between. The CDR3 loop spans 12 amino acids. Germline lookup yields CDR1 SEHNR and CDR2 FQNEAQ (reference sequence).